The 8 T cell receptor beta chains below all came from one sample that was sequenced in a study of graft-versus-host responses after intestinal transplantation. The antigens these receptors bind are not known. Generated by immunoSEQ multiplex PCR, the TCRdb table keeps only in-frame clones and is missing some. The sample records tens of thousands of clones, almost 95% being singletons. The sample consisted of unstimulated CD4+ T cells sorted from spleen or lymph node cells, taken before transplant. These receptors all come from a human donor who was the organ donor for an intestinal transplant.

This chain connects TRBV11-2 to TRBJ1-2; tentatively, D is TRBD1 (5 bases). The CDR3 extends over 15 amino acids. Trimming pared 5 bases from V and 4 bases from J, leaving 17 bases between. Germline assignment: CDR1 SGHAT and CDR2 FQNNGV. The CDR3 sequence: CASSPVEGPLYGYTF. The CDR3 DNA is TGTGCCAGCAGCCCAGTAGAGGGGCCACTCTATGGCTACACCTTC.

The chain uses TRBV30 and TRBJ2-1; perhaps TRBD1 as D (5 bases). This CDR3 region has 13 residues. V shed 4 bases and J shed 9 bases, with 16 bases lying between them. CDR1 is GTSNPN, CDR2 SVGIG, per germline (reference sequence). This CDR3 reads CAWKGVRYGEQFF. CDR3 coding DNA: TGTGCCTGGAAAGGGGTCCGGTACGGTGAGCAGTTCTTC.

This chain connects TRBV9 to TRBJ2-5; TRBD2 is a possible D gene (7 bases). CDR3 length: 16 residues. Trimming stripped 0 bases from V and 3 bases from J, with 15 bases between. From germline, CDR1 is SGDLS and CDR2 YYNGEE. The CDR3 nucleotides read TGTGCCAGCAGCGTAGGTTTGGGGGCGGGAGAAGAGACCCAGTACTTC. Translated: CASSVGLGAGEETQYF.

Details on this clone: Within the sample, other DNA sequences also encode this same CDR3. The V and J genes are TRBV19 and TRBJ2-3; 15 bases match TRBD2. The V gene's germline CDR1 is LNHDA and CDR2 SQIVND (reference sequence). CDR3 length: 18 amino acids. The V gene end was trimmed by 4 bases and the J gene end by 4 bases; junction bases not matched to a gene: 9. The CDR3 spells CASSTRTSGGAAADTQYF. CDR3 nucleotides: TGTGCCAGTAGTACCCGGACTAGCGGGGGGGCTGCGGCAGATACGCAGTATTTT.

The chain recombines TRBV5-1 with TRBJ1-1, with 7 bases matching TRBD1. The CDR3 has 15 amino acids. The ends lost 0 bases at V and 6 bases at J; junction bases unmatched: 8. Germline CDR1 is SGHRS and CDR2 is YFSETQ. As DNA, the CDR3 is TGCGCCAGCAGCTTGGGCAGGGGGTGGGCGTCTGAAGCTTTCTTT. The encoded protein is CASSLGRGWASEAFF.

The chain links TRBV19 to TRBJ1-5; 8 bases are shared with TRBD1. In germline, CDR1 is LNHDA, CDR2 SQIVND (reference sequence). The ends lost 5 bases at V and 0 bases at J; junction bases unmatched: 3. This CDR3 comprises 15 residues. CDR3 residues: CASSFGTGSNQPQHF. In DNA form, the CDR3 reads TGTGCCAGTAGTTTTGGGACAGGTAGCAATCAGCCCCAGCATTTT.

The gene calls are TRBV21-1 and TRBJ2-5. TRBV21-1 is designated a pseudogene. The length of the CDR3 is 16 residues. CDR3 in amino acids: CASSKVRPRHQETQYF. The CDR3 coding sequence is TGTGCCAGCAGCAAAGTCAGGCCGAGGCACCAAGAGACCCAGTACTTC.

The V and J genes are TRBV18 and TRBJ2-5; the D gene is possibly TRBD2 (5 bases). In germline, CDR1 is KGHSH, CDR2 LQKENI. Trimming stripped 3 bases from V and 2 bases from J, with 13 bases between. CDR3 length: 15 amino acids. This CDR3 reads CASSPWRAQQETQYF. DNA of the CDR3: TGTGCCAGCTCACCCTGGCGGGCCCAGCAAGAGACCCAGTACTTC.